One and the same sample provided the 29 T cell receptor beta chains below, sequenced in a study of response to subunit inactivated influenza vaccine. TCRdb redid the calling of the RT-PCR reads with MiXCR, one entry per CDR3 protein. The sample holds more than 700,000 distinct CDR3 sequences, around 20% seen once. The sample was PBMCs from blood, taken 5 to 6 days after vaccination. These receptors came from a man in his forties or fifties who received an inactivated influenza vaccine.

The V gene is TRBV28, the J gene TRBJ2-7, with a weak D call TRBD1 (5 bases). Germline V gene sequence: CDR1 MDHEN, CDR2 SYDVKM. This CDR3 is built from 12 residues. Between the trimmed V and J ends, which lost 7 bases and 3 bases, there was a span of 10 bases. This CDR3 is CASNQGFYEQYF. The CDR3 DNA reads TGTGCCAGCAACCAGGGTTTCTACGAGCAGTACTTC.

This clonotype was counted ten times or more. The CDR3 is CSATTGTSVSYEQYF. The DNA for the CDR3 is TGCAGTGCTACGACCGGGACTAGCGTTTCCTACGAGCAGTACTTC. This chain links TRBV20-1 with TRBJ2-7; 10 bases align to TRBD2. Trimming took 4 bases from V and 1 from J; bases not matched to a gene: 7. CDR1 DFQATT and CDR2 SNEGSKA come from the germline V gene (reference sequence). CDR3 length equals 15 residues.

This clonotype was seen a few times. The rearrangement links TRBV6-2 or TRBV6-3 to TRBJ1-5; D is unclear. V was cut by 2 bases and J by 6 bases, with 5 bases left in between. Germline CDR1 reads MNHEY; CDR2 reads SVGEGT. The CDR3 has 12 residues. The CDR3 is CASSYPTQPQHF. The CDR3 DNA follows: TGTGCCAGCAGTTACCCGACTCAGCCCCAGCATTTT.

A few counts support this clonotype. The chain couples TRBV6-2 or TRBV6-3 to TRBJ1-5, with D perhaps matching TRBD1 (5 bases). The length of the CDR3 is 13 residues. Germline V gene sequence: CDR1 MNHEY, CDR2 SVGEGT. V lost 9 bases to trimming and J lost 3 bases, with 12 bases between them. Here the CDR3 reads CASGTALNQPQHF. CDR3 in DNA: TGTGCCAGTGGGACGGCCCTCAATCAGCCCCAGCATTTT.

This clonotype was picked up a small number of times. The chain couples TRBV7-9 to TRBJ2-7, with D perhaps TRBD1 (6 bases). CDR1 is SEHNR and CDR2 is FQNEAQ in the germline V gene (reference sequence). Trimming removed 1 base at V and 0 bases at J, with 10 bases between. This CDR3 contains 15 residues. The CDR3 is CASSLVTGNSYEQYF. As DNA, the CDR3 is TGTGCCAGCAGCTTAGTCACAGGGAACTCCTACGAGCAGTACTTC.

A few counts support this clonotype. The rearrangement joins TRBV2 to TRBJ1-1; D perhaps matches TRBD1 (5 bases). V gave up 6 bases and J gave up 3 bases, with 14 bases separating them. CDR1 is SNHLY and CDR2 is FYNNEI in the germline V gene. The CDR3 runs to 14 residues. The CDR3 sequence is CASRLRESDTEAFF. The CDR3 nucleotides read TGTGCCAGCAGGCTCAGGGAGAGTGACACTGAAGCTTTCTTT. The full variable domain, completed using reference TRBV2 and TRBJ1-1, is EPEVTQTPSHQVTQMGQEVILRCVPISNHLYFYWYRQILGQKVEFLVSFYNNEISEKSEIFDDQFSVERPDGSNFTLKIRSTKLEDSAMYFCASRLRESDTEAFFGQGTRLTVV.

The chain carries TRBV20-1 and TRBJ2-3, with 7 bases matching TRBD2. The CDR3 sequence is 14 residues long. Germline CDR1 reads DFQATT; CDR2 reads SNEGSKA (reference sequence). V lost 8 bases and J lost 1; bases outside the gene matches: 9. The CDR3 DNA is TGCAGTCAATCAGCGGGGACCGGCACAGATACGCAGTATTTT. Amino acid sequence: CSQSAGTGTDTQYF.

The chain employs TRBV12-3 or TRBV12-4 and TRBJ2-1; the match to TRBD2 covers 10 bases. The CDR3 is made up of 17 amino acids. The V and J ends lost 11 bases and 8 bases, in that order; junction bases with no gene match: 21. This CDR3 reads CALSFGSSSGRWDEQFF. As DNA, the CDR3 is TGTGCCCTCAGTTTCGGTTCTTCTAGCGGGAGATGGGATGAGCAGTTCTTC.

This rearrangement joins TRBV12-3 or TRBV12-4 to TRBJ1-1, with 10 bases matching TRBD1. The ends lost 4 bases at V and 4 bases at J; junction bases unmatched: 9. The CDR3 loop spans 16 amino acids. The CDR3: CASSSRQGAKGTEAFF. The CDR3 region has the DNA TGTGCCAGCAGTTCCCGACAGGGGGCGAAGGGCACTGAAGCTTTCTTT.

As DNA, the CDR3 is TGTGCCAGCAGCTTAGTATCAGGGGGGGATGGCTACACCTTC. Its protein is CASSLVSGGDGYTF. The chain carries TRBV11-2 and TRBJ1-2; TRBD1 agrees at 7 bases. Germline values: CDR1 SGHAT, CDR2 FQNNGV. The V gene end was trimmed by 1 base and the J gene end by 6 bases; junction bases not matched to a gene: 5. The CDR3 is 14 amino acids.

This clonotype was observed a handful of times. The chain employs TRBV7-6 and TRBJ1-4; D not resolved. CDR3 size: 15 residues. CDR1 and CDR2 from the germline V gene are SGHVS and FNYEAQ. Trimming left V 5 bases short and J 1 base short, with 11 bases between. The CDR3 coding sequence is TGTGCCAGCAGCATTCAGGATGGAACTAATGAAAAACTGTTTTTT. Its protein is CASSIQDGTNEKLFF.

This clonotype was observed a few times. The chain carries TRBV4-2 and TRBJ2-5, with 9 bases aligning to TRBD2. The CDR3 spans 15 residues. Germline lookup yields CDR1 LGHNA and CDR2 YNFKEQ. V lost 0 bases to trimming and J lost 4 bases; unmatched junction nucleotides: 3. The CDR3 sequence: CASSQDPSGVETQYF. The CDR3 bases are TGTGCCAGCAGCCAAGATCCTAGCGGGGTAGAGACCCAGTACTTC.

This clonotype was observed a few times. V usage is TRBV28 and J usage is TRBJ2-2; TRBD1 aligns across 9 bases. The CDR3 totals 14 residues. The V and J ends lost 5 bases and 7 bases, in that order; junction bases with no gene match: 5. CDR1 and CDR2 from the germline V gene are MDHEN and SYDVKM. The CDR3: CASSPGTGLGELFF. The CDR3 DNA reads TGTGCCAGCAGTCCGGGGACAGGGCTCGGGGAGCTGTTTTTT.

Ten or more counts support this clonotype. V and J are TRBV29-1 and TRBJ1-1, with 7 bases that match TRBD1. In germline, CDR1 is SQVTM, CDR2 ANQGSEA. With 6 bases clipped from V and 5 bases from J, the junction kept 9 bases outside the gene matches. There are 13 residues in the CDR3. The CDR3, as DNA: TGCAGCGTAAGACAGGGTCTCTCTACTGAAGCTTTCTTT. Amino acid sequence: CSVRQGLSTEAFF.

This clonotype appeared a few times. The chain links TRBV28 to TRBJ1-2, with unresolved D. CDR1 and CDR2 from the germline V gene are MDHEN and SYDVKM. Trimming cost V 3 bases and J 5 bases, with 13 bases left between them. The CDR3 covers 14 residues. For the CDR3, the DNA is TGTGCCAGCAGTTTCGGGAGAGAAAATTATGGCTACACCTTC. Translating it yields CASSFGRENYGYTF.

This clonotype was counted between two and nine times. The chain joins TRBV7-2 to TRBJ1-2, with TRBD1 identical over 8 bases. CDR3 length: 14 residues. V was pared by 3 bases and J by 3 bases, with 3 bases of the junction left unmatched. Germline-derived CDR1 and CDR2 are SGHTA and FQGNSA. The CDR3 loop is CASSFDRGYYGYTF. DNA for the CDR3: TGTGCCAGCAGCTTTGACAGGGGCTACTATGGCTACACCTTC.

This clonotype has just a few counts. This chain uses TRBV18 with TRBJ1-1, with D hard to call. Per germline, CDR1 KGHSH and CDR2 LQKENI. The V end lost 3 bases, the J end lost 10 bases, and 18 bases lay between the germline ends. CDR3 length: 14 residues. The CDR3 DNA follows: TGTGCCAGCTCACCTCGTGCTGAGGAGCCTGGAGCTTTCTTT. Protein: CASSPRAEEPGAFF. Filled out from reference TRBV18 and TRBJ1-1, the complete variable domain reads NAGVMQNPRHLVRRRGQEARLRCSPMKGHSHVYWYRQLPEEGLKFMVYLQKENIIDESGMPKERFSAEFPKEGPSILRIQQVVRGDSAAYFCASSPRAEEPGAFFGQGTRLTVV.

This clonotype was recorded at least ten times. This rearrangement joins TRBV7-2 to TRBJ2-2; D uncertain. Germline CDR1 and CDR2: SGHTA and FQGNSA. The CDR3 has 13 residues. The germline V and J ends were trimmed by 1 base and 6 bases, with 6 bases remaining between them. The DNA for the CDR3 is TGTGCCAGCAGCTTAGTAGAGTCCGGGGAGCTGTTTTTT. Its protein is CASSLVESGELFF.

The V and J genes are TRBV7-9 and TRBJ1-2; D may be TRBD1 (5 bases). In germline, CDR1 is SEHNR, CDR2 FQNEAQ (reference sequence). V lost 5 bases and J 8 bases, leaving 24 bases between the germline ends. The CDR3 spans 16 residues. The CDR3 DNA follows: TGTGCCAGCAGCGCGGGGACGGACCCCAACCCCCGAGGCTACACCTTC. The encoded protein is CASSAGTDPNPRGYTF.

This chain uses TRBV7-2 with TRBJ1-2; D remains unclear. Trimming removed 5 bases at V and 5 bases at J, with 15 bases between. Germline V CDR1 and CDR2: SGHTA, FQGNSA. The CDR3 runs 14 residues. CDR3 in amino acids: CASSPATAKYGYTF. DNA for the CDR3: TGTGCCAGCAGCCCTGCAACAGCGAAGTATGGCTACACCTTC. Full variable domain (remainder filled in from reference TRBV7-2 and TRBJ1-2): GAGVSQSPSNKVTEKGKDVELRCDPISGHTALYWYRQSLGQGLEFLIYFQGNSAPDKSGLPSDRFSAERTGGSVSTLTIQRTQQEDSAVYLCASSPATAKYGYTFGSGTRLTVV.

The V gene is TRBV6-5, the J gene TRBJ2-2; 8 bases match TRBD1. In germline, CDR1 is MNHEY, CDR2 SVGAGI. V gave up 0 bases and J gave up 4 bases; unmatched junction bases: 4. The CDR3 totals 16 residues. The CDR3 reads CASSYSGQGSTGELFF. The CDR3 DNA reads as TGTGCCAGCAGTTACTCAGGACAGGGCTCCACCGGGGAGCTGTTTTTT.

Many counts were recorded for this clonotype. The V gene is TRBV29-1, the J gene TRBJ2-1; 10 nucleotides match TRBD1. V dropped 2 bases and J dropped 16; count of bases not matched to a gene: 8. The CDR3 loop spans 12 amino acids. Germline CDR1 and CDR2: SQVTM and ANQGSEA. The CDR3 DNA follows: TGCAGCGTTGAAAACTCTGACAGGGGGCGCTTCTTC. It translates to CSVENSDRGRFF.

V is TRBV11-2 and J is TRBJ2-5; D unresolved. Germline lookup yields CDR1 SGHAT and CDR2 FQNNGV. This CDR3 spans 14 amino acids. V was pared by 5 bases and J by 4 bases, with 14 bases between. CDR3 nucleotide sequence: TGTGCCAGCAGCCTCTACGACGTAGCAGAGACCCAGTACTTC. Protein sequence: CASSLYDVAETQYF.

The sample holds many counts of this clonotype. The V and J genes are TRBV12-3 or TRBV12-4 and TRBJ1-2; a possible D gene is TRBD1 (5 bases). The CDR3 runs 12 residues. Trimming removed 1 base at V and 8 bases at J, with 8 bases between. CDR3: CASSLGGRGYTF. DNA of the CDR3: TGTGCCAGCAGTTTAGGGGGGAGGGGCTACACCTTC.

There are many counts of this clonotype. V is TRBV11-2 and J is TRBJ1-2, with D maybe TRBD1 (5 bases). Trimming took 5 bases from V and 2 from J, leaving 12 bases between them. The CDR3 has 14 amino acids. In germline, CDR1 is SGHAT, CDR2 FQNNGV. This CDR3 reads CASSATRGNYGYTF. The CDR3 nucleotides read TGTGCCAGCAGCGCGACCCGGGGGAACTATGGCTACACCTTC.

The chain combines TRBV20-1 with TRBJ2-1; D unresolved. The germline CDR1 and CDR2 sequences are DFQATT and SNEGSKA (reference sequence). The CDR3 runs 16 residues. Deletions cut 3 bases from V and 0 bases from J, with 15 bases between. CDR3 amino acids: CSARGLGKSSYNEQFF. As DNA, the CDR3 is TGCAGTGCTAGGGGGTTGGGGAAAAGCTCCTACAATGAGCAGTTCTTC.

V and J are TRBV6-2 or TRBV6-3 and TRBJ2-1; 9 bases are a match to TRBD1. V lost 6 bases, J lost 14 bases, and 5 bases stayed unmatched. Germline V gene lookup returns CDR1 MNHEY and CDR2 SVGEGT. The CDR3 contains 11 residues. The CDR3 spells CASRGRQGEFF. CDR3 bases: TGTGCCAGCAGGGGTAGACAGGGGGAGTTCTTC.

The V gene is TRBV28, the J gene TRBJ1-4; TRBD1 agrees at 7 bases. CDR3 size: 15 residues. Germline CDR1 and CDR2: MDHEN and SYDVKM. V lost 5 bases, J lost 10 bases, and 13 bases stayed unmatched. DNA of the CDR3: TGTGCCAGCAGTCTCCGAGGGGGCCTTATAGGAAAACTGTTTTTT. It specifies CASSLRGGLIGKLFF.

This clonotype was picked up a small number of times. The chain recombines TRBV3-1 with TRBJ2-1; unclear D gene. Germline V gene data show CDR1 as LGHDT and CDR2 as YNNKEL (reference sequence). CDR3 length: 11 amino acids. The V and J ends lost 4 bases and 9 bases respectively, with 7 bases between them. The CDR3 reads CASSRDREQFF. The CDR3 DNA follows: TGTGCCAGCAGCCGAGACCGTGAGCAGTTCTTC.